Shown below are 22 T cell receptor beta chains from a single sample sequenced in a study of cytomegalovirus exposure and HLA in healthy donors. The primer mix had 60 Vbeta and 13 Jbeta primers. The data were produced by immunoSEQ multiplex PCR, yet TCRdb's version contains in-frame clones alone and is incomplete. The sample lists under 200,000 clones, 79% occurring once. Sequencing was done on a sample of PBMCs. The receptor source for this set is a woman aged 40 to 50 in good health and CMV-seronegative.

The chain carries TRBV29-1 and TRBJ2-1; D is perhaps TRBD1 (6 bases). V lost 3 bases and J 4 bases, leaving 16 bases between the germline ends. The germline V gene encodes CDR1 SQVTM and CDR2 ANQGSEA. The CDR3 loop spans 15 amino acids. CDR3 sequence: CSVDVGGNSYNEQFF. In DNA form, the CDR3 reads TGCAGCGTTGATGTAGGGGGAAACTCTTACAATGAGCAGTTCTTC.

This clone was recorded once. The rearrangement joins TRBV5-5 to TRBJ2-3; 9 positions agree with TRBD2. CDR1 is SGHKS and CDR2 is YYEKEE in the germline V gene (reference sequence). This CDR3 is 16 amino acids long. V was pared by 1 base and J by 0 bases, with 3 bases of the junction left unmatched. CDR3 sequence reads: CASSLRLAGSTDTQYF. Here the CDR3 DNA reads TGTGCCAGCAGCTTGCGTCTAGCGGGAAGCACAGATACGCAGTATTTT.

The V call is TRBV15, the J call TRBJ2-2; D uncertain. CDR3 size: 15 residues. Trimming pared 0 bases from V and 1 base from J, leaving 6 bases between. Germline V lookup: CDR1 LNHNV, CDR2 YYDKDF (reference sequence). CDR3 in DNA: TGTGCCACCAGCAGAGATTTCGGGAACACCGGGGAGCTGTTTTTT. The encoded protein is CATSRDFGNTGELFF.

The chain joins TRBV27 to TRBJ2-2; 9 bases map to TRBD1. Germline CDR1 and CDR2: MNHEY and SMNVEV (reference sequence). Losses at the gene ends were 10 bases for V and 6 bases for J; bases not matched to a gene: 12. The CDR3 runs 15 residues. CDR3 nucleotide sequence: TGTGCCACCAAAAACCGGGACAGGGTGGCCGGGGAGCTGTTTTTT. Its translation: CATKNRDRVAGELFF.

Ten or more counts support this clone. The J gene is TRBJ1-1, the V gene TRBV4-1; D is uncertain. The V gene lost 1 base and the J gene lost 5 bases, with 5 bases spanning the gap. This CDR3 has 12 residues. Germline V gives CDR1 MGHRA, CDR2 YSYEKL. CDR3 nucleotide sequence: TGCGCCAGCAGCCAAGGGCGGACTGAAGCTTTCTTT. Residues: CASSQGRTEAFF.

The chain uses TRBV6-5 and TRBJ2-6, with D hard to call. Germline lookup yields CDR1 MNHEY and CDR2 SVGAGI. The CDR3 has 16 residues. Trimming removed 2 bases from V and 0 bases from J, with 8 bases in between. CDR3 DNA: TGTGCCAGCAGTTACCCAAGCCCCTCTGGGGCCAACGTCCTGACTTTC. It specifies CASSYPSPSGANVLTF.

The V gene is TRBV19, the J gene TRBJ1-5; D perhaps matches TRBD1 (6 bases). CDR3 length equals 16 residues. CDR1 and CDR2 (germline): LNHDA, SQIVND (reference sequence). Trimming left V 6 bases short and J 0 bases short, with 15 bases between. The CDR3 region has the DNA TGTGCCAGTAGGACAGGCTCTAGCTTTAGCAATCAGCCCCAGCATTTT. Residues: CASRTGSSFSNQPQHF.

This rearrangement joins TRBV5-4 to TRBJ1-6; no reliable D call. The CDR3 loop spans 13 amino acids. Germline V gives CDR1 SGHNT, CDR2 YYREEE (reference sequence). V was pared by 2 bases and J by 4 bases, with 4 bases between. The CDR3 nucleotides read TGTGCCAGCAGCTTCGCGTATAATTCACCCCTCCACTTT. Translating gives CASSFAYNSPLHF.

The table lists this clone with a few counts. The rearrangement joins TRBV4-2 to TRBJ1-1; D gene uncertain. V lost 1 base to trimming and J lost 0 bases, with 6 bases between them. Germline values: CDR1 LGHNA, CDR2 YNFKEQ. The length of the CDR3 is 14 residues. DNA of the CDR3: TGTGCCAGCAGCCAAGGCACACTGAACACTGAAGCTTTCTTT. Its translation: CASSQGTLNTEAFF.

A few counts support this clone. CDR3 coding DNA: TGTGCCAGCAGTAGCCTAATCGCACCCTACACCTTC. This encodes CASSSLIAPYTF. The chain joins TRBV28 to TRBJ1-2; D not resolved. The germline gives CDR1 MDHEN, CDR2 SYDVKM. Trimming cost V 5 bases and J 10 bases, with 14 bases left between them. This CDR3 comprises 12 residues.

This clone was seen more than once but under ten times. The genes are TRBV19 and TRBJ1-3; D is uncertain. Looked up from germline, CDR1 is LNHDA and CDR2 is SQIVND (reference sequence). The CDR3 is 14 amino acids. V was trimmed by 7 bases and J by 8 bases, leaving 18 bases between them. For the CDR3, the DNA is TGTGCCAGTACGGAGGGCCTCGGAAAGGACACCATATATTTT. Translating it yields CASTEGLGKDTIYF. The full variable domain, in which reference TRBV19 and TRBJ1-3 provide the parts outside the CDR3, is DGGITQSPKYLFRKEGQNVTLSCEQNLNHDAMYWYRQDPGQGLRLIYYSQIVNDFQKGDIAEGYSVSREKKESFPLTVTSAQKNPTAFYLCASTEGLGKDTIYFGEGSWLTVV.

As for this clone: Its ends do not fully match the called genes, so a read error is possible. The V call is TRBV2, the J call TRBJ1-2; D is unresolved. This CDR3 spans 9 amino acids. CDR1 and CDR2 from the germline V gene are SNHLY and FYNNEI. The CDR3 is CASSSGYGF. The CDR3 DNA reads TGTGCCAGCTCGTCTGGCTACGGGTTC.

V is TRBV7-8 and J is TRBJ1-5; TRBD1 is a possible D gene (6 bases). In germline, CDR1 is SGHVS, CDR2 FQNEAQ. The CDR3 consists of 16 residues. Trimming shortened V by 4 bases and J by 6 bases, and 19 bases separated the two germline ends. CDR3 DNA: TGTGCCAGCAGCTCCCAGACAGGTCCTGGGGGTCAGCCCCAGCATTTT. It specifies CASSSQTGPGGQPQHF.

The CDR3, as DNA: TGTGCCATCAGTGAATCTAGCGGGATCACAGATACGCAGTATTTT. This encodes CAISESSGITDTQYF. The V gene is TRBV10-3, the J gene TRBJ2-3, with TRBD2 matching over 9 bases. J lost 2 bases, V lost 3 bases, and 3 bases had no gene match. Germline assignment: CDR1 ENHRY and CDR2 SYGVKD. This CDR3 has 15 residues.

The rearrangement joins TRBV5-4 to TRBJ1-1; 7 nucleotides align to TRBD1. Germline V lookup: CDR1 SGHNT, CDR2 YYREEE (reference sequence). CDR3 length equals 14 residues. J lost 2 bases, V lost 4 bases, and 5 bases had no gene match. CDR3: CASSPGQINTEAFF. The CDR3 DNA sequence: TGTGCCAGCAGCCCGGGACAGATAAACACTGAAGCTTTCTTT.

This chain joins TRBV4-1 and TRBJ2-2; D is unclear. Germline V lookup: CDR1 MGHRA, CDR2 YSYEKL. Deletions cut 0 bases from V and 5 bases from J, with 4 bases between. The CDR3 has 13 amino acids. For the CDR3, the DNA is TGCGCCAGCAGCCAAGAACGGACCGGGGAGCTGTTTTTT. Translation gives CASSQERTGELFF.

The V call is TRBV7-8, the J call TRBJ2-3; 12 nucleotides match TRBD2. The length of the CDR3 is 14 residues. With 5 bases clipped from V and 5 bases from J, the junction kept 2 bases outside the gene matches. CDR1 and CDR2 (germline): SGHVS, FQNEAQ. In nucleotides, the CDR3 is TGTGCCAGCAGCGCGGGACTAGCGGGAGATACGCAGTATTTT. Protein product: CASSAGLAGDTQYF.

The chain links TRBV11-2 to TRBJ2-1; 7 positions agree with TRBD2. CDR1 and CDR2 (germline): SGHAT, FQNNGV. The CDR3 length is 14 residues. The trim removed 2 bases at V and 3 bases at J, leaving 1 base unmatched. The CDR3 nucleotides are TGTGCCAGCAGCTTAAGCGGGAACTACAATGAGCAGTTCTTC. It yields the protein CASSLSGNYNEQFF.

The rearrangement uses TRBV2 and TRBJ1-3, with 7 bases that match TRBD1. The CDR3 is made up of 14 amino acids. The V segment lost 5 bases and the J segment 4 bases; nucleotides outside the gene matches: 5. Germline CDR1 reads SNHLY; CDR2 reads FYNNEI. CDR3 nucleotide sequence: TGTGCCAGCAGTACGGGACAGTTCGGAAACACCATATATTTT. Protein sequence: CASSTGQFGNTIYF.

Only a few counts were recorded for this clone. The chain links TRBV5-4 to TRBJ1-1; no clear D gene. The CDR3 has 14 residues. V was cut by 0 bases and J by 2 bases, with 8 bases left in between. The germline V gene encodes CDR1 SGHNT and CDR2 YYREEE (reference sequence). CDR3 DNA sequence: TGTGCCAGCAGCTTGGTTGACACCAACACTGAAGCTTTCTTT. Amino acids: CASSLVDTNTEAFF. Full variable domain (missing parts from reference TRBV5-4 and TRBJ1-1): ETGVTQSPTHLIKTRGQQVTLRCSSQSGHNTVSWYQQALGQGPQFIFQYYREEENGRGNFPPRFSGLQFPNYSSELNVNALELDDSALYLCASSLVDTNTEAFFGQGTRLTVV.

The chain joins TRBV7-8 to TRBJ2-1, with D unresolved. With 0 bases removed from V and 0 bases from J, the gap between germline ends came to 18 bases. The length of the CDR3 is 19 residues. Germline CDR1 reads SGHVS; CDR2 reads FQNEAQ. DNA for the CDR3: TGTGCCAGCAGCTTAGCGGGCACTCTCCTCCGAAACTCCTACAATGAGCAGTTCTTC. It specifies CASSLAGTLLRNSYNEQFF.

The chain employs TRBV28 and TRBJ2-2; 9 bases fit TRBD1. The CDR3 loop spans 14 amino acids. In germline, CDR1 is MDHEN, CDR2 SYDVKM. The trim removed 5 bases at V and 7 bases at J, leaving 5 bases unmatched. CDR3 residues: CASSPGQGFGELFF. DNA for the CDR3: TGTGCCAGCAGTCCTGGACAGGGGTTCGGGGAGCTGTTTTTT.